Presented here are 7 T cell receptor beta chains from one specimen sequenced in a study of identical twins. TCRdb redid the calling of the 5' RACE reads with MiXCR, one entry per CDR3 protein. The sample has around 470,000 distinct CDR3 sequences, 14% seen once. These same records also appear under a second study, on yellow fever vaccine responses in identical twins.

Sequencing input: CD4+ T cells sorted from blood. These receptor sequences come from a woman aged 18-35 years in good health.

The chain carries TRBV3-1 and TRBJ2-7; TRBD1 or TRBD2 may be the D gene (5 bases each). Between the trimmed V and J ends, which lost 0 bases and 4 bases, there was a span of 10 bases. The CDR3 totals 14 residues. The germline CDR1 and CDR2 sequences are LGHDT and YNNKEL (reference sequence). The CDR3 sequence is CASSQDGTPYEQYF. In DNA, the CDR3 is TGTGCCAGCAGCCAAGATGGGACGCCATACGAGCAGTACTTC.

This rearrangement joins TRBV2 to TRBJ2-1; 9 bases fit TRBD1. CDR3 length equals 12 residues. Unmatched junction bases numbered 5, after V lost 7 bases and J lost 10 bases. Germline-derived CDR1 and CDR2 are SNHLY and FYNNEI. CDR3 amino acids: CASTGQGYEQFF. CDR3 in DNA: TGTGCCAGCACCGGACAGGGGTACGAGCAGTTCTTC.

The chain uses TRBV20-1 and TRBJ1-1; D not certain. Germline V lookup: CDR1 DFQATT, CDR2 SNEGSKA (reference sequence). This CDR3 is 15 amino acids long. With 6 bases removed from V and 4 bases from J, the gap between germline ends came to 21 bases. The CDR3 here is CSAPGDAFWVTEAFF. CDR3 DNA sequence: TGCAGTGCACCCGGGGATGCGTTTTGGGTCACTGAAGCTTTCTTT.

V usage is TRBV15 and J usage is TRBJ2-1, with 7 bases fitting TRBD2. This CDR3 spans 15 amino acids. Germline V CDR1 and CDR2: LNHNV, YYDKDF (reference sequence). Losses at the gene ends were 3 bases for V and 0 bases for J; bases not matched to a gene: 2. CDR3 bases: TGTGCCACCAGCAGCGGGGGGAGCTCCTACAATGAGCAGTTCTTC. This codes for CATSSGGSSYNEQFF.

In its sample, this clonotype was seen a few times. The rearrangement uses TRBV28 and TRBJ2-3; D is undetermined. Germline CDR1 reads MDHEN; CDR2 reads SYDVKM. The CDR3 has 14 residues. V lost 3 bases to trimming and J lost 4 bases, with 11 bases between them. The CDR3 DNA sequence: TGTGCCAGCAGTTTTGGGGTTATCGCAGATACGCAGTATTTT. This codes for CASSFGVIADTQYF.

The CDR3 loop reads CASSWREGAWGNEQFF. In DNA form, the CDR3 reads TGTGCCAGCAGCTGGAGGGAGGGGGCATGGGGCAATGAGCAGTTCTTC. The chain combines TRBV11-2 with TRBJ2-1; D tentatively reads TRBD1 or TRBD2 (7 bases each). Germline values: CDR1 SGHAT, CDR2 FQNNGV. V was trimmed by 4 bases and J by 6 bases, leaving 19 bases between them. The CDR3 is 16 residues long. Looking up the rest from reference TRBV11-2 and TRBJ2-1 gives the full variable domain: EAGVAQSPRYKIIEKRQSVAFWCNPISGHATLYWYQQILGQGPKLLIQFQNNGVVDDSQLPKDRFSAERLKGVDSTLKIQPAKLEDSAVYLCASSWREGAWGNEQFFGPGTRLTVL.

The table lists this clonotype with a few counts. The genes are TRBV7-2 and TRBJ2-1, with D perhaps matching TRBD1 (6 bases). Germline CDR1 reads SGHTA; CDR2 reads FQGNSA. V lost 5 bases, J lost 2 bases, and 10 bases lay in between. The CDR3 loop spans 14 amino acids. Here the CDR3 reads CASSPGVTYNEQFF. The CDR3 nucleotides read TGTGCCAGCAGCCCAGGGGTTACCTACAATGAGCAGTTCTTC.